A few counts support the clone carrying this T cell receptor beta chain. Its antigen is still unknown. This table comes from immunoSEQ multiplex PCR, and its TCRdb copy is limited to in-frame clones, with some not included. The sample yields millions of clones, approximately 90% seen once. Germline assignment: CDR1 SEHNR and CDR2 FQNEAQ (reference sequence). The V gene end was trimmed by 2 bases and the J gene end by 3 bases; junction bases not matched to a gene: 6. CDR3 length equals 16 residues. These data belong to a study of shared clonotypes between healthy human individuals. General study findings and limits: Clonotypes shared by all four donors outscored non-shared clonotypes in generation probability. Specimens sampled were limited to blood, with tissue repertoires likely differing.

Healthy and HIV-negative, the adult donors had no recent acute infections or vaccinations. Splitting of CD4+ cells produced CD45RA+ naive and CD45RA-negative memory subsets. The TCR sequence derives from a man between 18 and 29 years old in good health. J is TRBJ1-5 and V is TRBV7-9; 8 nucleotides match TRBD1. The sequencing input was naive CD4+ T cells sorted from blood. Subset specified: CD45RA+ positively selected. The CDR3 region is CASSLYRGTNNQPQHF. For the CDR3, the DNA is TGTGCCAGCAGCTTATACAGGGGGACAAACAATCAGCCCCAGCATTTT.